Following are 11 T cell receptor beta chains from one sample sequenced in a study of T cell repertoires in cytomegalovirus infection. Their specific antigens are unknown. TCRdb reprocessed the reads with MiXCR, giving one entry per CDR3 protein. The data show roughly 920,000 distinct CDR3 sequences, approximately 33% seen once. Sample: cultured CD8+ T cells from PBMCs, taken from culture after CMV antigen stimulation. The receptors shown here come from a human donor in good health (CMV status not recorded). Some clones in this sample may be carry-over from other donors' samples.

The chain joins TRBV5-4 to TRBJ2-1, with no clear D. Per germline, CDR1 SGHNT and CDR2 YYREEE (reference sequence). Trimming cost V 9 bases and J 6 bases, with 13 bases left between them. The length of the CDR3 is 12 residues. Here the CDR3 DNA reads TGTGCCATTGTAGGCGGTCTCAATGAGCAGTTCTTC. This codes for CAIVGGLNEQFF.

The chain couples TRBV6-4 to TRBJ1-2, with no clear D. CDR3 length: 14 amino acids. The ends were cut back, 4 bases at V and 8 bases at J, with 17 bases in the middle. CDR1 and CDR2 from the germline V gene are MRHNA and SNTAGT. The chain's CDR3 is CASSVDGRIRGYTF. CDR3 DNA: TGTGCCAGCAGTGTGGACGGTCGAATAAGAGGCTACACCTTC.

The sample holds many counts of this clonotype. This sequence joins TRBV7-2 and TRBJ1-1; D is uncertain. V dropped 5 bases and J dropped 3 bases, with 7 bases sitting between them. The CDR3 spans 12 residues. Germline V gene data show CDR1 as SGHTA and CDR2 as FQGNSA. Written as DNA, the CDR3 is TGTGCCAGCAGCCCGCCGTACACTGAAGCTTTCTTT. This codes for CASSPPYTEAFF.

A word on this clonotype: Here the CDR3 omits its conserved ending phenylalanine or tryptophan, so a read error is the likely source. The V and J genes are TRBV7-4 and TRBJ1-1; D is undetermined. Germline V gives CDR1 SGHVT, CDR2 SQSDAQ. The CDR3 sequence is 10 residues long. The V end lost 6 bases, the J end lost 5 bases, and 4 bases lay between the germline ends. The CDR3 loop is CASRRTEAFS. CDR3 DNA sequence: TGTGCCAGCAGAAGGACTGAAGCTTTCTCT.

J is TRBJ2-5 and V is TRBV7-8, with D possibly being TRBD2 (6 bases). The CDR3 consists of 14 residues. Germline-derived CDR1 and CDR2 are SGHVS and FQNEAQ. V shed 9 bases and J shed 5 bases, with 19 bases lying between them. The CDR3 loop reads CASTSAGPRETQYF. The CDR3 DNA reads as TGTGCCAGTACATCAGCGGGCCCCAGGGAGACCCAGTACTTC.

The V and J genes are TRBV4-1 and TRBJ2-7, with 11 bases aligning to TRBD2. V dropped 1 base and J dropped 2; count of bases not matched to a gene: 1. Germline V gene sequence: CDR1 MGHRA, CDR2 YSYEKL. The CDR3 spans 15 residues. CDR3 nucleotide sequence: TGCGCCAGCAGCCAAGTAGCGGGGGGGCCCTACGAGCAGTACGTC. Translating gives CASSQVAGGPYEQYV.

The chain employs TRBV7-9 and TRBJ2-3; the D gene could be TRBD1 or TRBD2 (5 bases each). Germline V lookup: CDR1 SEHNR, CDR2 FQNEAQ (reference sequence). This CDR3 has 15 residues. V was trimmed by 2 bases and J by 2 bases, leaving 11 bases between them. CDR3 sequence reads: CASSLRGSITDTQYF. In nucleotides, the CDR3 is TGTGCCAGCAGCTTACGGGGCTCGATCACAGATACGCAGTATTTT.

In its sample, this clonotype was seen many times. The chain has TRBV28 and TRBJ2-6; D may be TRBD1 (5 bases). Germline V gene data show CDR1 as MDHEN and CDR2 as SYDVKM. V was shortened by 3 bases and J by 2 bases, with 8 bases between the two germline ends. This CDR3 has 15 residues. CDR3 nucleotides: TGTGCCAGCAGTTTTGGCAGGGCTGGGGCCAACGTCCTGACTTTC. Translation gives CASSFGRAGANVLTF.

The genes are TRBV12-3 or TRBV12-4 and TRBJ2-5, with D unclear. V lost 3 bases to trimming and J lost 3 bases, with 8 bases between them. The CDR3 sequence is 13 residues long. CDR3: CASSFSTEETQYF. CDR3 DNA: TGTGCCAGCAGTTTTAGCACCGAAGAGACCCAGTACTTC.

The V and J genes are TRBV7-6 and TRBJ1-1; weak D call: TRBD1 (5 bases). Germline CDR1 reads SGHVS; CDR2 reads FNYEAQ. Trimming shortened V by 5 bases and J by 7 bases, and 17 bases separated the two germline ends. The length of the CDR3 is 14 residues. The CDR3, as DNA: TGTGCCAGCAGCCCAAAGAGGACACCTAATGAAGCTTTCTTT. Amino acids: CASSPKRTPNEAFF.

The sample holds a few counts of this clonotype. The V and J genes are TRBV6-1 and TRBJ2-3; D gene uncertain. Germline loops: CDR1 MNHNS, CDR2 SASEGT. This CDR3 region has 18 residues. The V gene lost 3 bases and the J gene lost 6 bases, with 25 bases spanning the gap. CDR3 amino acids: CASSDFIRFTRMMDTQYF. The CDR3 DNA reads TGTGCCAGCAGTGATTTCATCAGGTTTACTCGCATGATGGATACGCAGTATTTT.